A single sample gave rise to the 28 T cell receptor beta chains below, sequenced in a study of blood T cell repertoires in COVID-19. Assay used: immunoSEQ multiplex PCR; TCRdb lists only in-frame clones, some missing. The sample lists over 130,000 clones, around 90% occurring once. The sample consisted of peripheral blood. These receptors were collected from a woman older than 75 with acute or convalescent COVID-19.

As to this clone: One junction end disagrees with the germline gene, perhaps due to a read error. The CDR3 sequence: CASSLDRSNTGELFF. CDR3 DNA sequence: TGTGCTAGCAGCTTAGACAGGTCGAACACCGGGGAGCTGTTTTTT. This rearrangement joins TRBV7-7 to TRBJ2-2, with D possibly being TRBD1 (6 bases). Germline loops: CDR1 SSHAT, CDR2 FNYEAQ (reference sequence). This CDR3 comprises 15 residues.

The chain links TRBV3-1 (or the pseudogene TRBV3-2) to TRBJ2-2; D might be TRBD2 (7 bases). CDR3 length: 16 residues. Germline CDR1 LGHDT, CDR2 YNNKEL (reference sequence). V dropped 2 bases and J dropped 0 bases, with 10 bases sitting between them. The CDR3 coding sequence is TGTGCCAGCAGCCAACCGCGGGGGCCGAACACCGGGGAGCTGTTTTTT. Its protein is CASSQPRGPNTGELFF.

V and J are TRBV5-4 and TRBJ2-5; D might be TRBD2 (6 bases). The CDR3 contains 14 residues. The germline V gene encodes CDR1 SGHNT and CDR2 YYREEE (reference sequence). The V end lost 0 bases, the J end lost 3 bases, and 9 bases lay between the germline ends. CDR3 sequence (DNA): TGTGCCAGCAGCTTGGGACTAGTCAAAGAGACCCAGTACTTC. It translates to CASSLGLVKETQYF. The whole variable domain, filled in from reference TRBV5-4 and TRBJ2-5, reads ETGVTQSPTHLIKTRGQQVTLRCSSQSGHNTVSWYQQALGQGPQFIFQYYREEENGRGNFPPRFSGLQFPNYSSELNVNALELDDSALYLCASSLGLVKETQYFGPGTRLLVL.

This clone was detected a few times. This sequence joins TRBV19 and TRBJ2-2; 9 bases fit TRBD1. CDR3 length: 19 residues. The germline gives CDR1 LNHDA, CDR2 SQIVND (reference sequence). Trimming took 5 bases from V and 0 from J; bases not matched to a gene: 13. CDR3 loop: CASSRPVGQGIANTGELFF. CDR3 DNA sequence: TGTGCCAGTAGTCGACCGGTTGGACAGGGGATCGCGAACACCGGGGAGCTGTTTTTT.

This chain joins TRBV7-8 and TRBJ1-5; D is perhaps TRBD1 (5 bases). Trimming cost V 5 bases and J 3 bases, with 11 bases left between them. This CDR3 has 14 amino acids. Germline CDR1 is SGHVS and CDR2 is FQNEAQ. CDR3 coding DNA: TGTGCCAGCAGCCTCAGACAGCACAATCAGCCCCAGCATTTT. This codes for CASSLRQHNQPQHF.

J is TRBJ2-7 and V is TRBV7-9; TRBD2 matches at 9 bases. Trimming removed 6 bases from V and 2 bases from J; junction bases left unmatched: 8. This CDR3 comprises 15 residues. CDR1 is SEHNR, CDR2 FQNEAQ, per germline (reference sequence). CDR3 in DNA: TGTGCCAGCAGTCTACTAGCGGGCCTTACCTACGAGCAGTACTTC. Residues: CASSLLAGLTYEQYF.

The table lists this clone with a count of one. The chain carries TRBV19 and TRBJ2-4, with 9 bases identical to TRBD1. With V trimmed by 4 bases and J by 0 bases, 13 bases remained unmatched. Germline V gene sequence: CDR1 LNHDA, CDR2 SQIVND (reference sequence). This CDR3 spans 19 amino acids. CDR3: CASSKFGTGTQVAKNIQYF. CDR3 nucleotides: TGTGCCAGTAGTAAGTTCGGGACAGGGACCCAGGTAGCCAAAAACATTCAGTACTTC.

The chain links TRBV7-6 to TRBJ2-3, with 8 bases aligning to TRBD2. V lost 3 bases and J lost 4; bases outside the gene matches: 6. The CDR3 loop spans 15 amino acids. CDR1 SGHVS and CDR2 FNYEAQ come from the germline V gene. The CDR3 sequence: CASSFLGLVADTQYF. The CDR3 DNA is TGTGCCAGCAGCTTCTTGGGACTAGTCGCAGATACGCAGTATTTT.

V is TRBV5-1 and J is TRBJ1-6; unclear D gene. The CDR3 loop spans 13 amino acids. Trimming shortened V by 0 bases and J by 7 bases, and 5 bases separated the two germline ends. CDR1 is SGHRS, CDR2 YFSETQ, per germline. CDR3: CASSLVTNSPLHF. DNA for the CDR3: TGCGCCAGCAGCTTGGTGACAAATTCACCCCTCCACTTT. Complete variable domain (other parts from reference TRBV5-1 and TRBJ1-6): KAGVTQTPRYLIKTRGQQVTLSCSPISGHRSVSWYQQTPGQGLQFLFEYFSETQRNKGNFPGRFSGRQFSNSRSEMNVSTLELGDSALYLCASSLVTNSPLHFGNGTRLTVT.

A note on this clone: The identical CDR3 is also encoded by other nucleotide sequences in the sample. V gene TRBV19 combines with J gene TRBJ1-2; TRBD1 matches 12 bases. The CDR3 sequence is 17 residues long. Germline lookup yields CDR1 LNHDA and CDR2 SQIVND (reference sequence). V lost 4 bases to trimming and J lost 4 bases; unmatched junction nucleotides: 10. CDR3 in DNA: TGTGCCAGTAGTAGACCGGGACAGGGGGCTCCACCCTATGGCTACACCTTC. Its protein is CASSRPGQGAPPYGYTF.

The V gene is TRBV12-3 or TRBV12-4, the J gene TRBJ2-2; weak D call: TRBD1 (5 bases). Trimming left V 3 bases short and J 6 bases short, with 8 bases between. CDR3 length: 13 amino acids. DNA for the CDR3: TGTGCCAGCAGTTTTGCAGGGCCCGGGGAGCTGTTTTTT. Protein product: CASSFAGPGELFF.

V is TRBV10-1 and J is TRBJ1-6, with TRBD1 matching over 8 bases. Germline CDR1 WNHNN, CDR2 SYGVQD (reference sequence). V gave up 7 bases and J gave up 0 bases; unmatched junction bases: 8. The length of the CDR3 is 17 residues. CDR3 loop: CASTKDRESSYNSPLHF. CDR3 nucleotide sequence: TGCGCCAGCACCAAGGACAGGGAAAGCTCCTATAATTCACCCCTCCACTTT.

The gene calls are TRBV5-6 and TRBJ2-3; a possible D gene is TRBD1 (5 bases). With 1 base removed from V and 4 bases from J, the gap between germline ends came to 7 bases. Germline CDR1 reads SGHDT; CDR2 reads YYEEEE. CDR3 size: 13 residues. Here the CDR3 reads CASSLKGPDTQYF. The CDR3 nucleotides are TGTGCCAGCAGCTTGAAGGGGCCAGATACGCAGTATTTT.

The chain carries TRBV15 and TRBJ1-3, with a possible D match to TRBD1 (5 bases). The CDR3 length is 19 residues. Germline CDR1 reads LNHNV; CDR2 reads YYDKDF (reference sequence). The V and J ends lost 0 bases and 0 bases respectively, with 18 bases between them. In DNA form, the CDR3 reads TGTGCCACCAGCAGAGATACAGGATCGGCCGATACCTCTGGAAACACCATATATTTT. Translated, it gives CATSRDTGSADTSGNTIYF.

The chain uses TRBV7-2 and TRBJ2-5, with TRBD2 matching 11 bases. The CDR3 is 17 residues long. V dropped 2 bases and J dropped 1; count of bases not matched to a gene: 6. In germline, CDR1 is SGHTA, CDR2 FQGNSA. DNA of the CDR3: TGTGCCAGCAGCTTATTTGGACTAGCGGGCAGCCAAGAGACCCAGTACTTC. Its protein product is CASSLFGLAGSQETQYF.

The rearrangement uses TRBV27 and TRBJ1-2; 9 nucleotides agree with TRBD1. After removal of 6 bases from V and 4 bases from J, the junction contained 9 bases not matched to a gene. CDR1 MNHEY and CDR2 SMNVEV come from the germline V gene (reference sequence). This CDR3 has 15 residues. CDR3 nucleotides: TGTGCCAGCAGAATACCGGGACAGGGAGGCTATGGCTACACCTTC. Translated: CASRIPGQGGYGYTF.

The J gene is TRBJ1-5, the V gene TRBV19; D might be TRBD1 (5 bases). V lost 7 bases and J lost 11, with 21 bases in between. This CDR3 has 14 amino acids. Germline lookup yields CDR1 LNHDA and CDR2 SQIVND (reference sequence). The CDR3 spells CASTDPGRRSAQHF. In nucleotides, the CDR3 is TGTGCCAGTACCGACCCAGGGAGGAGGTCGGCCCAGCATTTT.

CDR3 in amino acids: CSAGGRQEAFF. CDR3 DNA sequence: TGCAGTGCCGGGGGGAGGCAGGAAGCTTTCTTT. The chain combines TRBV20-1 with TRBJ1-1, with D possibly TRBD1 on 5 matching bases. V lost 6 bases and J 8 bases, leaving 13 bases between the germline ends. Per the germline V gene, CDR1 is DFQATT and CDR2 is SNEGSKA (reference sequence). CDR3 length: 11 residues.

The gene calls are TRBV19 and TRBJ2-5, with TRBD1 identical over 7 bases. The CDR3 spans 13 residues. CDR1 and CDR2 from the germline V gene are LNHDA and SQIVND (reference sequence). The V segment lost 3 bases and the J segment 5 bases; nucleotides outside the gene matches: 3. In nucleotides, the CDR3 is TGTGCCAGTAGTATCTTCAGGGGGGAGACCCAGTACTTC. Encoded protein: CASSIFRGETQYF.

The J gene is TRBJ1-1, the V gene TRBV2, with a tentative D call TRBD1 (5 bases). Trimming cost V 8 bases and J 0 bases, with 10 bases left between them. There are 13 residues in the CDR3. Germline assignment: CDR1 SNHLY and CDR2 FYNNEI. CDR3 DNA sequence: TGTGCCAGCCTGACAGAGATGAACACTGAAGCTTTCTTT. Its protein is CASLTEMNTEAFF.

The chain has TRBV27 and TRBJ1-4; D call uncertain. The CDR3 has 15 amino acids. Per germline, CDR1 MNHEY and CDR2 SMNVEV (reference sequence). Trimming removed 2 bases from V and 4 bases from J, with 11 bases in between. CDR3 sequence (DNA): TGTGCCAGCAGTTTAATGGGGAGCTTTAATGAAAAACTGTTTTTT. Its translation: CASSLMGSFNEKLFF.

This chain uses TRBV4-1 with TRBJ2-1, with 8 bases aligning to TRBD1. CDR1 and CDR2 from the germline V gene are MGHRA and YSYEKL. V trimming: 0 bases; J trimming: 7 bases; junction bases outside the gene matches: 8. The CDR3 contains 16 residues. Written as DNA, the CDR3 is TGCGCCAGCAGCCAAGATCTGGCAGGGGGCAAGAATGAGCAGTTCTTC. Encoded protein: CASSQDLAGGKNEQFF.

The CDR3 region is CASSTQGAITEAFF. The CDR3, as DNA: TGTGCCAGCAGTACACAGGGGGCGATCACTGAAGCTTTCTTT. The chain uses TRBV2 and TRBJ1-1; 9 nucleotides align to TRBD1. Germline CDR1 and CDR2: SNHLY and FYNNEI. The CDR3 length is 14 residues. The ends lost 5 bases at V and 4 bases at J; junction bases unmatched: 5.

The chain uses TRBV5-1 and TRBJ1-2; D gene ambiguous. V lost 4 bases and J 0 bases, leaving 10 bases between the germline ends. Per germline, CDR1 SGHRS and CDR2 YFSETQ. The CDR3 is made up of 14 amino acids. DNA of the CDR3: TGCGCCAGCAGCCCCAGTTTTTCTAACTATGGCTACACCTTC. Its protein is CASSPSFSNYGYTF. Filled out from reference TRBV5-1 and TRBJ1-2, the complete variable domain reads KAGVTQTPRYLIKTRGQQVTLSCSPISGHRSVSWYQQTPGQGLQFLFEYFSETQRNKGNFPGRFSGRQFSNSRSEMNVSTLELGDSALYLCASSPSFSNYGYTFGSGTRLTVV.

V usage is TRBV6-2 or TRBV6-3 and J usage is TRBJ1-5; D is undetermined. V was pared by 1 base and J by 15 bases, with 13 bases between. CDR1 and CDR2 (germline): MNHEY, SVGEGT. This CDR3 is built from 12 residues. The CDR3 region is CASSYWPGQLHF. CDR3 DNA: TGTGCCAGCAGTTACTGGCCAGGCCAACTGCATTTT.

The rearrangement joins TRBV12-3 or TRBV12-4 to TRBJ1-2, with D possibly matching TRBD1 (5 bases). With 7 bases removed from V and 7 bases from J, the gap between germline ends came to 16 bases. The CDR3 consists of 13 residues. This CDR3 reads CASKQQAPSGYTF. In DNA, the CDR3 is TGTGCCAGCAAACAACAGGCTCCAAGTGGCTACACCTTC.

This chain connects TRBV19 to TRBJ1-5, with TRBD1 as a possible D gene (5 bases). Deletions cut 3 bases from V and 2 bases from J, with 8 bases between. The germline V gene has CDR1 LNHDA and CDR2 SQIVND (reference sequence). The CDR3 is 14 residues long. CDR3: CASSIVRGNQPQHF. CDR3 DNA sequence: TGTGCCAGTAGTATTGTCAGGGGCAATCAGCCCCAGCATTTT.

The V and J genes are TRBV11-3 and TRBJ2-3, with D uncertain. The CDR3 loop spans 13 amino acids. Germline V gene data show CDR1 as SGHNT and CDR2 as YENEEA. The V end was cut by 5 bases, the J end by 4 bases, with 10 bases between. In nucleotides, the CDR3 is TGTGCCAGCAGCCTTCGGTCGGCAGATACGCAGTATTTT. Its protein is CASSLRSADTQYF.